The table lists the clone carrying this T cell receptor beta chain with many counts. V was pared by 0 bases and J by 6 bases, with 12 bases of the junction left unmatched. The CDR3 length is 18 residues. CDR1 is KGHSH, CDR2 LQKENI, per germline. Using its own MiXCR run on the RACE reads, TCRdb lists one record per CDR3 protein. The repertoire holds 340,000 or so distinct CDR3 sequences, around 7% seen once, with 7.5% to 9% in the top ten. Time point reported: patch test 1, 2 weeks after DPC sensitization. Described treatment: therapeutic diphenylcyclopropenone sensitization with weekly scalp DPC. Alopecia patients, 18 to 70 years old and DPC-suitable, served as donors. The sample belongs to a study of human T cells and chemical hapten exposure.

The chain is built from TRBV18 and TRBJ2-1; 9 bases are a match to TRBD1. The sequence was collected from a woman aged 18 to 35 with alopecia areata. Some clones in this sample may be carry-over from other donors' samples. The sample here was whole blood, taken in connection with sensitization to the hapten diphenylcyclopropenone (DPC). Written as DNA, the CDR3 is TGTGCCAGCTCACCACCTTACGGGACAGGGTTCGGGGGCAATGAGCAGTTCTTC. It encodes CASSPPYGTGFGGNEQFF.